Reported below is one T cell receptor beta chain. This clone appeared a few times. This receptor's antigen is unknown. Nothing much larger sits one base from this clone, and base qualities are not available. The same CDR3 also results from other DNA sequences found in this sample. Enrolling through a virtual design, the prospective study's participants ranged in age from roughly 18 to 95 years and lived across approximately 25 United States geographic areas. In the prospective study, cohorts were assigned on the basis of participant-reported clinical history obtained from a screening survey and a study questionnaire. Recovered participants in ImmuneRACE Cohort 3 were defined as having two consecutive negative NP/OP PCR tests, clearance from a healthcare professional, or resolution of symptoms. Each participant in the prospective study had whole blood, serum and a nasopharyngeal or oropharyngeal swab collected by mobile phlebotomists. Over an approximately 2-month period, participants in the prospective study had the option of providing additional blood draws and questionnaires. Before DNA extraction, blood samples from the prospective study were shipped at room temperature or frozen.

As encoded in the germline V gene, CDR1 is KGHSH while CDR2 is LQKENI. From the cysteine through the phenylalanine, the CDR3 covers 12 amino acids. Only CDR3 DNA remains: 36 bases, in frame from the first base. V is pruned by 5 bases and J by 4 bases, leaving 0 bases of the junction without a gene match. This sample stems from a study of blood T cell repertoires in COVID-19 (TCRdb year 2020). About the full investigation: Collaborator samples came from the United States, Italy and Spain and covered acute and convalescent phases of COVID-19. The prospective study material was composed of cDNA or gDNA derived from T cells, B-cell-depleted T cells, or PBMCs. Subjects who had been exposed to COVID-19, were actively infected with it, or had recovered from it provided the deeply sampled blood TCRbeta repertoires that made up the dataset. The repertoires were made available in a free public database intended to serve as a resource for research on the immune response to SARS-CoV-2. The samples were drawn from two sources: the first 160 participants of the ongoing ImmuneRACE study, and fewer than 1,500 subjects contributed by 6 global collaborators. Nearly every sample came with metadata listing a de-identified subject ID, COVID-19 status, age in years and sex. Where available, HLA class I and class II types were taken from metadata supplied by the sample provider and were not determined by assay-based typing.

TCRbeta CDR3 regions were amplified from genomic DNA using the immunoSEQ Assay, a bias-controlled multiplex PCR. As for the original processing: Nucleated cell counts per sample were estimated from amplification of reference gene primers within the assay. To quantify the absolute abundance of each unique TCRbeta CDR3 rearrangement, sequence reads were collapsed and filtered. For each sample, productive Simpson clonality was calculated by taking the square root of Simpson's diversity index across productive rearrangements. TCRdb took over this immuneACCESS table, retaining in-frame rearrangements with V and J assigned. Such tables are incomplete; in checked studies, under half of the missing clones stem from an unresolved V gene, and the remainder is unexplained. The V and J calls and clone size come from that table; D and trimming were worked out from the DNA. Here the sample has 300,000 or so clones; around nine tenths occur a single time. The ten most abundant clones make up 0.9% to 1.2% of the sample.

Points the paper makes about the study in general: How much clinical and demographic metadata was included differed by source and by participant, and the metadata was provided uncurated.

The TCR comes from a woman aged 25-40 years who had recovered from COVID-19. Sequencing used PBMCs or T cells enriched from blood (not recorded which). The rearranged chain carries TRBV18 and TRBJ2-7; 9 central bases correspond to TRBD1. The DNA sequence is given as TGTGCCAGCTCAGGGACAGGGTACGAGCAGTACTTC. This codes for CASSGTGYEQYF.